This T cell receptor beta chain was obtained from a study of a mutant IDH1 vaccine in newly diagnosed glioma. Germline V gene data show CDR1 as SGHDT and CDR2 as YYEEEE. The CDR3 consists of 11 residues. V lost 4 bases and J 4 bases, leaving 3 bases between the germline ends. Findings of the study overall: Across multiple MHC alleles, about 95% of patients had vaccine-induced responses.

Time point specified: week 35, safety follow-up. Vaccination comprised doses that each held 300 ug of mutant IDH1 20-mer peptide, plus topical imiquimod. Of note for this clone: The antigen is undetermined.

TCRdb keeps only in-frame clones here, not all; method: immunoSEQ multiplex PCR. The repertoire holds about 45,000 clones, with approximately 92% as singletons. The sample was PBMCs, taken from a glioma patient whose treatment included an IDH1 peptide vaccine. The chain combines TRBV5-6 with TRBJ2-1; D gene uncertain. The TCR sequence derives from a man aged 45-65 years with glioma. CDR3 DNA sequence: TGTGCCAGCAGCGTATACAATGAGCAGTTCTTC. Translating it yields CASSVYNEQFF.